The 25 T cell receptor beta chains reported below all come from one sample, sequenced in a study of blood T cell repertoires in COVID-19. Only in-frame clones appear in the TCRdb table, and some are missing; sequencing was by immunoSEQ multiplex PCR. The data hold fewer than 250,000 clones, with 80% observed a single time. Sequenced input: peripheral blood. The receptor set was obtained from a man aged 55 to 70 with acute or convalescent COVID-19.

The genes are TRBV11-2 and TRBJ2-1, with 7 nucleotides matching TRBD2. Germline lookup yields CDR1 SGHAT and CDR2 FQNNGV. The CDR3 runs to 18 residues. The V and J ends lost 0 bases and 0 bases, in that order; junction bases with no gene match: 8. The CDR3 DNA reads TGTGCCAGCAGCTTAGATCCGACCGGGGGGAGCTCCTACAATGAGCAGTTCTTC. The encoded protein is CASSLDPTGGSSYNEQFF.

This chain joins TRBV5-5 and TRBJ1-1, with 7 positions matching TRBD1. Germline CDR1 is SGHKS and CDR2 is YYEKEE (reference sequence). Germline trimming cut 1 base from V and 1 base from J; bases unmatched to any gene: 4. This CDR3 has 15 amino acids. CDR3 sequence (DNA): TGTGCCAGCAGCTTGCGCGCAGGGGGGAACACTGAAGCTTTCTTT. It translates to CASSLRAGGNTEAFF.

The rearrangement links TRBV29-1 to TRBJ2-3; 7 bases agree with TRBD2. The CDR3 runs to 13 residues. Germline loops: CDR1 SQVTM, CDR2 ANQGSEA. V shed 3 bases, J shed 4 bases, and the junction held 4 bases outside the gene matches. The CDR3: CSVDVGGADTQYF. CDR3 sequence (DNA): TGCAGCGTTGATGTTGGGGGGGCAGATACGCAGTATTTT.

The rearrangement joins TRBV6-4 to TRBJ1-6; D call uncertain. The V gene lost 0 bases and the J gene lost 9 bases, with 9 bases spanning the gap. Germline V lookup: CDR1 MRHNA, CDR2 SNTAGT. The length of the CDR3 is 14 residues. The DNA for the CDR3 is TGTGCCAGCAGTGACTCGAATCGGGGTTCACCCCTCCACTTT. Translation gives CASSDSNRGSPLHF.

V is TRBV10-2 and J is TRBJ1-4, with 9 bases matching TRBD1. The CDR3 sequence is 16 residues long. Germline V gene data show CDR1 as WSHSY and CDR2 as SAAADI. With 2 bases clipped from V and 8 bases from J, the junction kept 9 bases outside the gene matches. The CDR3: CASSEPMGQGREKLFF. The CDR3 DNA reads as TGCGCCAGCAGTGAGCCCATGGGACAGGGTAGAGAAAAACTGTTTTTT.

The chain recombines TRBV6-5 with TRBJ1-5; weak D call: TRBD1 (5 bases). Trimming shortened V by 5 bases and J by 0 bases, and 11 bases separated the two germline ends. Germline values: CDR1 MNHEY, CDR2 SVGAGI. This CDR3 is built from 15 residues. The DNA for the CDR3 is TGTGCCAGCAGTCCGACAGATTATAGCAATCAGCCCCAGCATTTT. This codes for CASSPTDYSNQPQHF.

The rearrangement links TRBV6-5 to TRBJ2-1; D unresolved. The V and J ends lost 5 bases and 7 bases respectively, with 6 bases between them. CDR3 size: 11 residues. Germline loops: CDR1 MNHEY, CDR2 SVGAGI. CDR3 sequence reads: CASSPRNEQFF. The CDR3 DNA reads TGTGCCAGCAGTCCGAGGAATGAGCAGTTCTTC.

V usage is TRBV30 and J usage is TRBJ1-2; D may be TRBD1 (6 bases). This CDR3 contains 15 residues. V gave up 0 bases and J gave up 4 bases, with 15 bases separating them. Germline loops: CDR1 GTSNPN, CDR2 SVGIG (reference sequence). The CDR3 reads CAWSVGGAGAYGYTF. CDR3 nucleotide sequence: TGTGCCTGGAGTGTAGGGGGGGCAGGGGCCTATGGCTACACCTTC.

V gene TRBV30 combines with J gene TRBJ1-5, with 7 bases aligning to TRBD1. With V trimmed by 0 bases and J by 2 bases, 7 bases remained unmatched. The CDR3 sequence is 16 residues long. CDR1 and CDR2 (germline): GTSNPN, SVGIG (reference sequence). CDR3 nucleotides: TGTGCCTGGAGTGTACCCTACAGGGGTGGCAATCAGCCCCAGCATTTT. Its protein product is CAWSVPYRGGNQPQHF.

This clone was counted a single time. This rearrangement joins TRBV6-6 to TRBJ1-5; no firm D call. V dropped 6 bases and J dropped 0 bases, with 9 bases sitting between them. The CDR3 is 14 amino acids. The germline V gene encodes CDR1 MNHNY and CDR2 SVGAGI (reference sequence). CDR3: CASSETLSNQPQHF. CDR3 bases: TGTGCCAGCAGCGAGACACTTAGCAATCAGCCCCAGCATTTT.

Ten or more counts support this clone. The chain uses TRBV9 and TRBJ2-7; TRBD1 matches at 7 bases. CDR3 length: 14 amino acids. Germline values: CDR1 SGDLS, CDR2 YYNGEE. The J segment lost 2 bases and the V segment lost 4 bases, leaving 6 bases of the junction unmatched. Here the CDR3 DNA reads TGTGCCAGCAGCCCGGGACAGCTCACCTACGAGCAGTACTTC. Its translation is CASSPGQLTYEQYF. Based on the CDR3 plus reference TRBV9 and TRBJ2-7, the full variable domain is DSGVTQTPKHLITATGQRVTLRCSPRSGDLSVYWYQQSLDQGLQFLIQYYNGEERAKGNILERFSAQQFPDLHSELNLSSLELGDSALYFCASSPGQLTYEQYFGPGTRLTVT.

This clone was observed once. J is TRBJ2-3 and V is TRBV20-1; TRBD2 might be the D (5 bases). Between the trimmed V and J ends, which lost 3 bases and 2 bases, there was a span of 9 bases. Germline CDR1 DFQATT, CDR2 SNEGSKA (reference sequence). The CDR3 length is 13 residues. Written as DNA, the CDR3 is TGCAGTGCTAGTCTGGGAGACACAGATACGCAGTATTTT. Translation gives CSASLGDTDTQYF.

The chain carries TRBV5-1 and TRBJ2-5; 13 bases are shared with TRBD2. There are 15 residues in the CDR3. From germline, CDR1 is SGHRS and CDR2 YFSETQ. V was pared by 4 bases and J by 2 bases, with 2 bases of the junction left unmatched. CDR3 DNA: TGCGCCAGCAGCGGGACTAGCGGGGTTCAAGAGACCCAGTACTTC. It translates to CASSGTSGVQETQYF.

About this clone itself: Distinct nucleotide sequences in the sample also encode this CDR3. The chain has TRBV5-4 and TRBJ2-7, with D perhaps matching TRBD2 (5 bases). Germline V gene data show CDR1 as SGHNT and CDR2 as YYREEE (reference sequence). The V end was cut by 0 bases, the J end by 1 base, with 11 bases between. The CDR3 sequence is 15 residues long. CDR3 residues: CASSLGTVSSYEQYF. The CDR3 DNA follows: TGTGCCAGCAGCTTGGGGACTGTATCATCCTACGAGCAGTACTTC.

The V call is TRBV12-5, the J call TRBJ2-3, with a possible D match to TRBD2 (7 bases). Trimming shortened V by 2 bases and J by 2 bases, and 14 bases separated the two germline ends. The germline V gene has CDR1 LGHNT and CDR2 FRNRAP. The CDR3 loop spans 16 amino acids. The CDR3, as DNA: TGTGCTAGTGGTTTGTCACCGGGGGGCTCCACAGATACGCAGTATTTT. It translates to CASGLSPGGSTDTQYF.

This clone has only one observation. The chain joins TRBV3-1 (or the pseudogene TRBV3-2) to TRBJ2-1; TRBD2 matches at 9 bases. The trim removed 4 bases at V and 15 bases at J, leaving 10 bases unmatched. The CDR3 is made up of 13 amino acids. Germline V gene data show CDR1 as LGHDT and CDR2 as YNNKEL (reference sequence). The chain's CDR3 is CASSRRLAEPPFF. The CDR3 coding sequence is TGTGCCAGCAGCCGCCGACTAGCGGAGCCCCCGTTCTTC.

The CDR3: CASSPQGNQPQHF. The CDR3 DNA reads as TGTGCCAGCAGCCCGCAGGGGAATCAGCCCCAGCATTTT. The chain joins TRBV6-5 to TRBJ1-5, with a possible D match to TRBD1 (6 bases). The CDR3 contains 13 residues. Trimming pared 6 bases from V and 4 bases from J, leaving 10 bases between. Per the germline V gene, CDR1 is MNHEY and CDR2 is SVGAGI.

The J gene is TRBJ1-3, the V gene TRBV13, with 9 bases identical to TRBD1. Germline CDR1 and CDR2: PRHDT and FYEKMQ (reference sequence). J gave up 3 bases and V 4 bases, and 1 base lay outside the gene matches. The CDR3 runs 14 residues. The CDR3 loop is CASSWTGDGNTIYF. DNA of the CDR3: TGTGCCAGCAGCTGGACAGGGGATGGAAACACCATATATTTT.

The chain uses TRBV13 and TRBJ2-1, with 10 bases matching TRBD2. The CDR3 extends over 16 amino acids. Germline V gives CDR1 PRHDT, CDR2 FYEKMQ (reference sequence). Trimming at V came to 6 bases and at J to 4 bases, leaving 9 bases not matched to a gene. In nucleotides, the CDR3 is TGTGCCAGCAGTCATCCTAGCGGGAGTAAATACAATGAGCAGTTCTTC. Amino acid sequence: CASSHPSGSKYNEQFF.

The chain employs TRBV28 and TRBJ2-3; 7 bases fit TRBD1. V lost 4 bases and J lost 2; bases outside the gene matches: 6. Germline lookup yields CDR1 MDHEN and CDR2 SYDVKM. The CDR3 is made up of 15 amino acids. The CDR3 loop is CASSSGTATTDTQYF. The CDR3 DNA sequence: TGTGCCAGCAGTTCCGGGACAGCCACCACAGATACGCAGTATTTT.

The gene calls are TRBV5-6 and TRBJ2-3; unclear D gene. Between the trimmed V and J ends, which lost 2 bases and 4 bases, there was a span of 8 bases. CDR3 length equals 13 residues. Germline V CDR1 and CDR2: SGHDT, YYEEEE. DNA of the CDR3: TGTGCCAGCAGCTTTTCGGGTGCAGATACGCAGTATTTT. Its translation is CASSFSGADTQYF.

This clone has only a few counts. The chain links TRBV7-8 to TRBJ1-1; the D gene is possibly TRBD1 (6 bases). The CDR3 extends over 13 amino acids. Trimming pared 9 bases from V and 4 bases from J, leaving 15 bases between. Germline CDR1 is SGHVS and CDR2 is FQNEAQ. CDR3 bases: TGTGCCAGTTCAGGGGTTGTGAGCACTGAAGCTTTCTTT. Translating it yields CASSGVVSTEAFF. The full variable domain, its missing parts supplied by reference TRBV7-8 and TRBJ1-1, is GAGVSQSPRYKVAKRGQDVALRCDPISGHVSLFWYQQALGQGPEFLTYFQNEAQLDKSGLPSDRFFAERPEGSVSTLKIQRTQQEDSAVYLCASSGVVSTEAFFGQGTRLTVV.

DNA of the CDR3: TGTGCCAGCAGTGAACACAGGGGACCTTCTGGGGCCAACGTCCTGACTTTC. Encoded protein: CASSEHRGPSGANVLTF. The chain employs TRBV2 and TRBJ2-6, with 7 bases aligning to TRBD1. Trimming cost V 2 bases and J 1 base; bases outside gene matches: 5. The germline V gene has CDR1 SNHLY and CDR2 FYNNEI. The CDR3 totals 17 residues.

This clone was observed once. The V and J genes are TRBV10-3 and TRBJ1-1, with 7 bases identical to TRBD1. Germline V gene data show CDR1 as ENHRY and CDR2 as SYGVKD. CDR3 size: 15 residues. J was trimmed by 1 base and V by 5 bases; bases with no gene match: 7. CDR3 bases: TGTGCCATCAGTCACCCGGACAGGAGGAACACTGAAGCTTTCTTT. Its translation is CAISHPDRRNTEAFF.

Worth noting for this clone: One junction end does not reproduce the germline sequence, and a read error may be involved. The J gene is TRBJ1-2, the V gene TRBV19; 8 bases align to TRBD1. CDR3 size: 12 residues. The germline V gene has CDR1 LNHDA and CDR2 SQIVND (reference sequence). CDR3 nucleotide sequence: TGTGCCAGTAATATAACAGGGGGTGGCTACACCTTC. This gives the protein CASNITGGGYTF.